This T cell receptor (beta chain) comes out of a study of regulatory T cells in long-lasting Graves disease. CDR1 KGHSH and CDR2 LQKENI come from the germline V gene. V lost 8 bases and J lost 1, with 11 bases in between. The CDR3 length is 13 residues. Arm-PCR of CDR3 regions with iRepertoire HTBI primers generated TCR beta libraries. TCRdb re-called the multiplex PCR reads through MiXCR, storing one row per CDR3 protein. The sample lists roughly 500,000 distinct CDR3 sequences, 20% to 25% occurring once. As for time point: persistent/refractory GD, antithyroid drugs over 5 years with positive TRAb. RNA extracted from PBMCs served as the sequencing template. This clonotype was detected many times.

The receptor was derived from a female donor with Graves disease. Sequences were derived from peripheral blood mononuclear cells (PBMCs), sampled when the disease was refractory, from a patient treated with antithyroid drugs. J is TRBJ1-1 and V is TRBV18; D unclear. The CDR3 here is CASSPRENTEAFF. The CDR3 DNA reads TGTGCCAGCAGCCCAAGAGAGAACACTGAAGCTTTCTTT.